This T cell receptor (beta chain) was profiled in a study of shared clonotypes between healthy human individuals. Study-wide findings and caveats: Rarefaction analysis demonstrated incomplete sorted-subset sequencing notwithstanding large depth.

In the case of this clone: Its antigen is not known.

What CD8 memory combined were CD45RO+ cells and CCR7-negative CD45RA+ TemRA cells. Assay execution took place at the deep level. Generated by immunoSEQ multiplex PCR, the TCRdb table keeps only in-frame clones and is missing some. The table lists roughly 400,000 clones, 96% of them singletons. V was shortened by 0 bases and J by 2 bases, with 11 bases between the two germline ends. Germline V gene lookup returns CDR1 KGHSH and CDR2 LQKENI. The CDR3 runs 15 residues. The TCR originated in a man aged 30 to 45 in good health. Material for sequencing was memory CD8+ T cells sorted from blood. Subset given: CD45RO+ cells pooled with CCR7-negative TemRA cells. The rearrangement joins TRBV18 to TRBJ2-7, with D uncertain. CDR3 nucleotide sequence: TGTGCCAGCTCACCACCGTCCCAGGTCACCTACGAGCAGTACTTC. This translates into CASSPPSQVTYEQYF.